This T cell receptor (beta chain) stems from a study of cytomegalovirus exposure and HLA in healthy donors. V gave up 5 bases and J gave up 7 bases, with 17 bases separating them. The CDR3 loop spans 14 amino acids. Germline values: CDR1 SGHVS, CDR2 FNYEAQ. The table came from immunoSEQ multiplex PCR; TCRdb's copy has only in-frame clones and leaves some out. Of 100,000 to 150,000 clones listed, roughly 89% are singletons. The sequenced sample was PBMCs. This TCR came from a woman under 30 in good health and CMV-seronegative. The chain carries TRBV7-6 and TRBJ1-1; D is perhaps TRBD1 (6 bases). CDR3 sequence: CASSPTGHIDEAFF. The CDR3 bases are TGTGCCAGCAGCCCGACGGGACATATAGATGAAGCTTTCTTT. The whole variable domain, remainder taken from reference TRBV7-6 and TRBJ1-1, is GAGVSQSPRYKVTKRGQDVALRCDPISGHVSLYWYRQALGQGPEFLTYFNYEAQQDKSGLPNDRFSAERPEGSISTLTIQRTEQRDSAMYRCASSPTGHIDEAFFGQGTRLTVV.